This T cell receptor (beta chain) was identified in a study of T cell repertoires in cytomegalovirus infection. TCRdb recomputed calls from the reads with MiXCR, one row per CDR3 protein. This table holds roughly 230,000 distinct CDR3 sequences, approximately 15% found once. CDR3 size: 17 residues. CDR1 SGHAT and CDR2 FQNNGV come from the germline V gene. Germline trimming cut 5 bases from V and 4 bases from J; bases unmatched to any gene: 10. This clonotype was counted at least ten times. This chain uses TRBV11-2 with TRBJ2-2; 10 nucleotides agree with TRBD2. Sequencing input: CD8+ T cells from PBMCs. This TCR came from a human donor in good health (CMV status not recorded). Some clones in this sample may be carry-over from other donors' samples. For the CDR3, the DNA is TGTGCCAGCAGCCTCTCCGGGACTAGCGACTTCACCGGGGAGCTGTTTTTT. It translates to CASSLSGTSDFTGELFF.